This entry describes one T cell receptor beta chain. Its specificity is unknown. The data originate from a study of PD-1 blockade in classical Hodgkin lymphoma. Deletions cut 2 bases from V and 7 bases from J, with 6 bases between. Germline V lookup: CDR1 SGHTA, CDR2 FQGTGA. CDR3 length equals 12 residues. Every one of the patients relapsed after autologous stem cell transplantation (brentuximab vedotin exposure was variable). Study results and limitations: Patients newly diagnosed and complete responders had comparable baseline diversity. Newly diagnosed patients were said to have less baseline TCR diversity than healthy donors did.

Clones were sequenced by immunoSEQ multiplex PCR, and TCRdb holds only the in-frame ones, with some missing. This sample has about 43,000 clones, with about 65% found just once. The material was peripheral blood mononuclear cells (PBMCs), obtained before the second cycle of nivolumab. The sequence was collected from a human donor with classical Hodgkin lymphoma. This chain links TRBV7-3 with TRBJ2-1; D is undetermined. The CDR3 loop reads CASSLQTNEQFF. In nucleotides, the CDR3 is TGTGCCAGCAGCTTACAAACGAATGAGCAGTTCTTC.